This TCR beta chain was captured by sequencing in a study of cytomegalovirus exposure and HLA in healthy donors. The CDR3 extends over 13 amino acids. J lost 6 bases, V lost 5 bases, and 6 bases had no gene match. Germline CDR1 reads SNHLY; CDR2 reads FYNNEI. Primers included in the PCR were 60 Vbeta and 13 Jbeta primers. TCRdb's table, derived via immunoSEQ multiplex PCR, lists solely in-frame clones and lacks some. The sample holds fewer than 150,000 clones, roughly 73% seen once. The chain carries TRBV2 and TRBJ2-7; 8 bases fit TRBD2. This TCR was recovered from a human donor in good health. The sequenced material came from PBMCs. The chain's CDR3 is CASSYGGLGEQYF. The CDR3 bases are TGTGCCAGCAGTTACGGGGGACTAGGCGAGCAGTACTTC.